The clone carrying this T cell receptor beta chain was found a few times. Its antigen is unknown. This sample was included in a study of T cell responses to AZD1222 COVID-19 vaccine. The CDR3 is 12 residues long. The V gene's germline CDR1 is MNHEY and CDR2 SVGAGI. The ends were cut back, 4 bases at V and 1 base at J, with 4 bases in the middle. Assay used: immunoSEQ multiplex PCR; TCRdb lists only in-frame clones, some missing. The data contain 170,000 or so clones, over 75% of them seen just once; the ten biggest clones take up 2.5% to 3%. General study points: After two AZD1222 doses, spike-specific TCR breadth and depth rose versus day 0. A reported finding is that nearly half of spike-specific TCRs target unmutated variant regions. There were vaccine-associated CD4 TCRs across spike, dominant at 160-218 and 743-854. White British donors predominated, females outnumbered males, and clonal diversity was possibly underestimated.

The sample was peripheral blood, taken on day 0 of AZD1222 vaccination. This TCR derives from an adult in good health. The chain recombines TRBV6-5 with TRBJ1-1; D is undetermined. This chain's CDR3 is CASSLRNTEAFF. CDR3 coding DNA: TGTGCCAGCAGTTTACGGAACACTGAAGCTTTCTTT.